Described below is a single TCR beta chain sequence and its context. These data come from a study of OX40 agonist ivuxolimab in advanced cancers. The wider study: Ivuxolimab, an agonist antibody against OX40 (CD134), was given to patients. Every patient in dose escalation had hepatocellular carcinoma, melanoma, renal cell or head and neck cancer. In three patients, partial responses were observed, one with hepatocellular carcinoma and two with cutaneous melanoma.

Data came from immunoSEQ multiplex PCR; TCRdb stores just in-frame clones and leaves some out. The sample records 55,000 to 80,000 clones, around 80% being singletons. The input for sequencing was CD4+ or CD8+ T cells sorted from blood, taken in a trial of the OX40 agonist ivuxolimab. This receptor was taken from an adult with an advanced solid tumor such as melanoma, head and neck, liver or kidney cancer.

The CDR3 is CASSPLYGTGVNQPQHF. For the CDR3, the DNA is TGTGCCAGCAGTCCCTTATACGGGACAGGAGTCAATCAGCCCCAGCATTTT. The genes are TRBV2 and TRBJ1-5; 8 positions match TRBD1. The CDR3 loop spans 17 amino acids. Trimming cost V 5 bases and J 3 bases; bases outside gene matches: 12. The V gene's germline CDR1 is SNHLY and CDR2 FYNNEI. Full variable domain (missing parts from reference TRBV2 and TRBJ1-5): EPEVTQTPSHQVTQMGQEVILRCVPISNHLYFYWYRQILGQKVEFLVSFYNNEISEKSEIFDDQFSVERPDGSNFTLKIRSTKLEDSAMYFCASSPLYGTGVNQPQHFGDGTRLSIL.